The source of this TCR beta chain is a study of control samples from healthy donors and cancer patients. Libraries were prepared by immunoSEQ multiplex PCR; TCRdb keeps only in-frame clonotypes and omits some of them. Altogether under 95,000 clones are present, 80% to 95% being singletons, with the ten largest covering 0.92%. The germline V gene has CDR1 GTSNPN and CDR2 SVGIG (reference sequence). V gave up 2 bases and J gave up 2 bases, with 7 bases separating them. The CDR3 runs to 12 residues. The TCR originated in a woman aged 25 to 39 in good health. The chain has TRBV30 and TRBJ2-7, with D perhaps matching TRBD2 (5 bases). The sequenced sample was blood. CDR3 coding DNA: TGTGCCTGGAGTCGGGAAGCCTACGAGCAGTACTTC. Amino acid sequence: CAWSREAYEQYF.